This T cell receptor beta chain was identified in a study of cytomegalovirus exposure and HLA in healthy donors. Amplification used 60 Vbeta primers and 13 Jbeta primers. Method: immunoSEQ multiplex PCR; TCRdb's copy keeps in-frame clones and lacks some. The sample yields more than 95,000 clones, 76% seen once. Findings and caveats of the study: Reports indicate that TCR beta sequences accurately predicted the HLA-A and HLA-B alleles of most subjects. Associated with cytomegalovirus, according to the listing, were 164 TCR beta chains.

Turning to this clone: Its specificity is unknown.

CDR3 size: 15 residues. Germline V gene data show CDR1 as SGHAT and CDR2 as FQNNGV. V lost 3 bases and J lost 3, with 15 bases in between. Sample: PBMCs. This chain links TRBV11-2 with TRBJ2-7; a weak D match, TRBD1 (6 bases). The sequence was collected from a man aged 50-60 years in good health and CMV-seropositive. The CDR3 protein is CASSFGHQGGYEQYF. CDR3 sequence (DNA): TGTGCCAGCAGCTTCGGACATCAAGGGGGCTACGAGCAGTACTTC.